These 10 T cell receptor beta chains were sequenced from one sample in a study of shared clonotypes between healthy human individuals. Sequenced by immunoSEQ multiplex PCR; TCRdb stores in-frame clones only, minus some. The table records about 680,000 clones, approximately 73% of them present only once. Sequencing was done on a sample of memory CD4+ T cells sorted from blood. Regarding subset: CD45RA-negative fraction. These receptors were taken from a woman aged 25 to 39 in good health.

This rearrangement joins TRBV28 to TRBJ1-4; D call uncertain. This CDR3 is built from 13 residues. Germline V gene data show CDR1 as MDHEN and CDR2 as SYDVKM. The V end was cut by 3 bases, the J end by 8 bases, with 10 bases between. The CDR3 reads CASSLSDREKLFF. CDR3 bases: TGTGCCAGCAGTTTGTCGGACCGGGAAAAACTGTTTTTT.

The chain employs TRBV29-1 and TRBJ1-1; D is ambiguous. Between the trimmed V and J ends, which lost 7 bases and 6 bases, there was a span of 9 bases. Germline assignment: CDR1 SQVTM and CDR2 ANQGSEA. The CDR3 is made up of 10 amino acids. CDR3 in DNA: TGCAGCGCCCTCTGGGCTGAAGCTTTCTTT. It yields the protein CSALWAEAFF.

There are a few counts of this clone. This CDR3 is also generated by other DNA sequences in the sample. The chain uses TRBV30 and TRBJ2-7; perhaps TRBD2 as D (5 bases). Trimming cost V 0 bases and J 3 bases, with 9 bases left between them. This CDR3 contains 13 residues. Per the germline V gene, CDR1 is GTSNPN and CDR2 is SVGIG (reference sequence). The CDR3, as DNA: TGTGCCTGGAGTGTACAAGAGGGCTACGAGCAGTACTTC. This sequence encodes CAWSVQEGYEQYF.

This chain links TRBV28 with TRBJ2-7, with 8 bases lining up with TRBD1. CDR3 length: 14 amino acids. Germline V gives CDR1 MDHEN, CDR2 SYDVKM. Trimming cost V 3 bases and J 3 bases; bases outside gene matches: 4. CDR3 residues: CASSFSGQDYEQYF. For the CDR3, the DNA is TGTGCCAGCAGTTTTTCGGGACAGGACTACGAGCAGTACTTC.

This chain joins TRBV28 and TRBJ2-2, with a weak D call TRBD1 (6 bases). With 1 base removed from V and 1 base from J, the gap between germline ends came to 13 bases. Germline V gene data show CDR1 as MDHEN and CDR2 as SYDVKM. CDR3 length: 17 amino acids. The CDR3: CASSLLFRTVNTGELFF. The CDR3 coding sequence is TGTGCCAGCAGTTTATTATTTAGGACAGTGAACACCGGGGAGCTGTTTTTT.

V is TRBV14 and J is TRBJ2-5; 7 nucleotides match TRBD1. The CDR3 sequence is 19 residues long. CDR1 and CDR2 (germline): SGHDN, FVKESK. V was clipped by 4 bases and J by 1 base; unmatched bases: 18. The CDR3 protein is CASSRTGTAISAFQETQYF. As DNA, the CDR3 is TGTGCCAGCAGCCGAACCGGGACAGCGATAAGCGCCTTCCAAGAGACCCAGTACTTC.

This clone has just a few counts. This rearrangement joins TRBV19 to TRBJ1-5, with 10 bases aligning to TRBD1. Trimming took 6 bases from V and 3 from J; bases not matched to a gene: 5. From germline, CDR1 is LNHDA and CDR2 SQIVND (reference sequence). This CDR3 is built from 15 residues. The CDR3 region is CASSRQGANNQPQHF. The CDR3, as DNA: TGTGCCAGTAGCCGACAGGGGGCTAACAATCAGCCCCAGCATTTT. The complete variable domain, with remaining parts taken from reference TRBV19 and TRBJ1-5, reads DGGITQSPKYLFRKEGQNVTLSCEQNLNHDAMYWYRQDPGQGLRLIYYSQIVNDFQKGDIAEGYSVSREKKESFPLTVTSAQKNPTAFYLCASSRQGANNQPQHFGDGTRLSIL.

J is TRBJ1-5 and V is TRBV2; 9 bases match TRBD1. V lost 3 bases and J lost 6; bases outside the gene matches: 6. Germline loops: CDR1 SNHLY, CDR2 FYNNEI. CDR3 length equals 15 residues. The CDR3 is CASSDLTGGGQPQHF. In DNA, the CDR3 is TGTGCCAGCAGTGATCTTACAGGGGGCGGTCAGCCCCAGCATTTT. Full variable domain (remainder filled in from reference TRBV2 and TRBJ1-5): EPEVTQTPSHQVTQMGQEVILRCVPISNHLYFYWYRQILGQKVEFLVSFYNNEISEKSEIFDDQFSVERPDGSNFTLKIRSTKLEDSAMYFCASSDLTGGGQPQHFGDGTRLSIL.

This rearrangement joins TRBV2 to TRBJ2-2; the match to TRBD1 covers 7 bases. Germline CDR1 reads SNHLY; CDR2 reads FYNNEI. With V trimmed by 4 bases and J by 6 bases, 5 bases remained unmatched. This CDR3 comprises 14 residues. CDR3 residues: CASSVQGESGELFF. The CDR3 DNA sequence: TGTGCCAGCAGTGTCCAGGGGGAGTCCGGGGAGCTGTTTTTT.

The chain combines TRBV5-1 with TRBJ2-7; D remains ambiguous. V shed 0 bases and J shed 4 bases, with 8 bases lying between them. Per germline, CDR1 SGHRS and CDR2 YFSETQ. The CDR3 runs 13 residues. This CDR3 reads CASSLGAEYEQYF. Here the CDR3 DNA reads TGCGCCAGCAGCTTGGGCGCGGAGTACGAGCAGTACTTC.